This T cell receptor beta chain came from a study of identifying expanded T cells in peripheral blood. Notes on the study in general: Clone count variance between two-week samples rose with total template count. Technical replicates showed roughly 1.2 changed clones; two weeks roughly 16; four weeks 19.

Collection occurred without any documented infections or immune events in donors. The CDR3 contains 15 residues. V lost 0 bases to trimming and J lost 4 bases, with 12 bases between them. The V gene's germline CDR1 is LNHNV and CDR2 YYDKDF (reference sequence). The protocol was immunoSEQ multiplex PCR, while the TCRdb copy is restricted to in-frame clones and leaves out a portion. The sample holds approximately 120,000 clones; 88% are singletons and the top ten take just under 8.5%. A single count supports this clone. The antigen remains undetermined. This rearrangement joins TRBV15 to TRBJ2-5, with D unresolved. Source material: blood. This TCR came from a person between 18 and 75 years old in good health. CDR3 DNA sequence: TGTGCCACCAGCAGAGATCTCCCCAGCCCAGAGACCCAGTACTTC. This gives the protein CATSRDLPSPETQYF.